Listed below are T cell receptor beta chains from one sample, sequenced in a study of blood T cell repertoires in COVID-19. Libraries were prepared by immunoSEQ multiplex PCR; TCRdb keeps only in-frame clonotypes and omits some of them. The repertoire holds more than 300,000 clones, with over 80% as singletons. The specimen was PBMCs or T cells enriched from blood (not recorded which). The receptors stem from a woman between 50 and 59 years old who had recovered from COVID-19. The CDR3 runs from the conserved cysteine through the conserved F or W. The D gene is left open where the match is weak. A row's size may be missing; if present it is once, few, many or a size class.

12 . . TRBJ2-3 TRBV6-5 TGTGCCAGCAGTTCTACATCGCGGACGCAGTATTTT CASSSTSRTQYF
14 . . TRBJ2-7 TRBV6-5 TGTGCCAGCAGTACCCGTCGGGAATCGGACGAGCAGTACTTC CASSTRRESDEQYF
15 many . TRBJ1-1 TRBV7-8 TGTGCCAGCAGGCCAATTCAAGGAGGGCGCACTGAAGCTTTCTTT CASRPIQGGRTEAFF
12 . . TRBJ2-5 TRBV30 TGTGCCTGGAGTGTAAATCTGTGGACCCAGTACTTC CAWSVNLWTQYF
13 . TRBD1 TRBJ2-7 TRBV3-1/TRBV3-2 TGTGCCAGTTCCGGGACAGGGCCATACGAGCAGTACTTC CASSGTGPYEQYF
16 . . TRBJ1-2 TRBV5-1 TGCGCCAGCAGCCCAGGGGAGATGGACCTTTCCTATGGCTACACCTTC CASSPGEMDLSYGYTF
14 . . TRBJ1-1 TRBV30 TGTGCCTGGACCCGCCTGGCGGTTAACACTGAAGCTTTCTTT CAWTRLAVNTEAFF
13 . . TRBJ2-5 TRBV7-2 TGTGCCAGCACGCGTAGCGATCGGGAGACCCAGTACTTC CASTRSDRETQYF
12 . TRBD1 TRBJ1-3 TRBV5-6 TGTGCCAGCAGCCTACAGGGGTACACCATATATTTT CASSLQGYTIYF
14 . TRBD1 TRBJ1-2 TRBV5-1 TGCGCCAGCAGCCGGGACAGCCAAAACTATGGCTACACCTTC CASSRDSQNYGYTF
16 . TRBD2 TRBJ2-5 TRBV5-5 TGTGCCAGCAGCTTGGCCCCGGGACTAGAACAAGAGACCCAGTACTTC CASSLAPGLEQETQYF
16 . TRBD1 TRBJ1-3 TRBV18 TGTGCCAGCTCACCACGCGACAGGGTTACTGGAAACACCATATATTTT CASSPRDRVTGNTIYF
14 . . TRBJ1-6 TRBV19 TGTGCCAGTAGCCCACAGGGAAGCAATTCACCCCTCCACTTT CASSPQGSNSPLHF
13 . . TRBJ1-4 TRBV21-1 TGTGCCAGCAGCAAATCACGGGATGAAAAACTGTTTTTT CASSKSRDEKLFF
15 . TRBD1 TRBJ1-6 TRBV7-2 TGTGCCAGCAGCCTTCGGACAGGTTCCGGGTCACCCCTCCACTTT CASSLRTGSGSPLHF
14 . . TRBJ2-5 TRBV10-3 TGTGCCATCAGTGCTTCTAGGACGGGGGAGACCCAGTACTTC CAISASRTGETQYF
15 . TRBD1 TRBJ1-5 TRBV2 TGTGCCAGCAGTGAGGGGACAGCTTACAATCAGCCCCAGCATTTT CASSEGTAYNQPQHF
16 . . TRBJ2-3 TRBV9 TGTGCCAGCAGCCTGCCCGGGGTATCCAGAGGAGATACGCAGTATTTT CASSLPGVSRGDTQYF
12 . . TRBJ1-3 TRBV7-6 TGTGCCAGCAGGGGCTCAGGAAACACCATATATTTT CASRGSGNTIYF
14 once TRBD2 TRBJ2-7 TRBV5-1 TGCGCCAGCAGCGCCGGGACTAGCGGCTACGAGCAGTACTTC CASSAGTSGYEQYF
13 . . TRBJ1-1 TRBV5-5 TGTGCCAGCAGCTTGTTTGGCAGGACTGAAGCTTTCTTT CASSLFGRTEAFF
17 . . TRBJ2-7 TRBV28 TGTGCCAGCAGCCCAGACCTAGTTGCCACCCGCCCGATCGAGCAGTACTTC CASSPDLVATRPIEQYF
11 . TRBD1 TRBJ1-2 TRBV20-1 TGCAGTACCACAGGGGATCGGGGCTACACCTTC CSTTGDRGYTF
14 . TRBD1 TRBJ2-7 TRBV5-4 TGTGCCAGCAGCCGCGACAGGGGAGCCTACGAGCAGTACTTC CASSRDRGAYEQYF
14 . . TRBJ1-1 TRBV11-2 TGTGCCAGCAGCTTAACCGGGGGGCGTACTGAAGCTTTCTTT CASSLTGGRTEAFF
13 once . TRBJ1-2 TRBV30 TGTGCCTGGAGTAAACGACAGGTGCGGGGCTACACCTTC CAWSKRQVRGYTF
15 . . TRBJ1-2 TRBV3-1/TRBV3-2 TGTGCCAGCAGCCTCAGCGTTATACCAGGGCATGGCTACACCTTC CASSLSVIPGHGYTF
15 . . TRBJ2-2 TRBV30 TGTGCCTGGACCCCAGGGGGGCGCGGGGCCGGGGAGCTGTTTTTT CAWTPGGRGAGELFF
16 . . TRBJ1-3 TRBV6-5 TGTGCCAGCAGTTACTCCCAGGGTGAATCTGGAAACACCATATATTTT CASSYSQGESGNTIYF
14 few . TRBJ1-5 TRBV2 TGTGCCAGCAAGACAGAGTATAGCAATCAGCCCCAGCATTTT CASKTEYSNQPQHF
15 . . TRBJ1-2 TRBV6-2/TRBV6-3 TGTGCCAGCAGTTCCGCCGGCGCAGGGTACTATGGCTACACCTTC CASSSAGAGYYGYTF
16 . . TRBJ1-2 TRBV19 TGTGCCAGTAGACCGCAGGGATCCCTTCCGAACTATGGCTACACCTTC CASRPQGSLPNYGYTF
15 . TRBD1 TRBJ1-6 TRBV5-6 TGTGCCAGCAGCTGGAGACAGGGGAATAATTCACCCCTCCACTTT CASSWRQGNNSPLHF
15 . . TRBJ2-2 TRBV7-9 TGTGCCAGCAGCTTATTTCGACAGGTCGCCGGGGAGCTGTTTTTT CASSLFRQVAGELFF
15 . TRBD1 TRBJ1-1 TRBV6-5 TGTGCCAGCAGGGGACAGGGGCGAGGACACGCTGAAGCTTTCTTT CASRGQGRGHAEAFF
15 . TRBD2 TRBJ2-3 TRBV9 TGTGCCAGCAGCCCGCTAGCGGAGTCCACAGATACGCAGTATTTT CASSPLAESTDTQYF
13 . . TRBJ1-5 TRBV2 TGTGCCAGCAAGTTGACATGGGATCAGCCCCAGCATTTT CASKLTWDQPQHF
14 . . TRBJ2-7 TRBV7-9 TGTGCCAGCAGCTTAGGTCTGGGGCCCTACGAGCAGTACTTC CASSLGLGPYEQYF
14 . . TRBJ1-5 TRBV6-2/TRBV6-3 TGTGCCAGCAGTTACTCGAGAGGGAATCAGCCCCAGCATTTT CASSYSRGNQPQHF
15 . TRBD1 TRBJ1-1 TRBV14 TGTGCCAGCAGCCAGAGGACAGGGAGGAACACTGAAGCTTTCTTT CASSQRTGRNTEAFF
14 . TRBD2 TRBJ2-7 TRBV9 TGTGCCAGCAGCGTAGGGACTAGCGGAGAAGAGCAGTACTTC CASSVGTSGEEQYF
11 . . TRBJ2-5 TRBV20-1 TGCAGTGCTACCAGCGGCGGGACCCAGTACTTC CSATSGGTQYF
16 once TRBD2 TRBJ2-7 TRBV30 TGTGCCTGGAGTCGCTCTAGCGGGACTAAACATCACGAGCAGTACTTC CAWSRSSGTKHHEQYF
13 . . TRBJ1-5 TRBV7-2 TGTGCCAGCAGCAGGACAGCCAATCAGCCCCAGCATTTT CASSRTANQPQHF
12 . . TRBJ1-2 TRBV29-1 TGCAGCGTTGCCGCAATCAGTTATGGCTACACCTTC CSVAAISYGYTF
13 once TRBD1 TRBJ1-1 TRBV2 TGTGCCACCAAGACGGACAGGGATACTGAAGCTTTCTTT CATKTDRDTEAFF
16 . . TRBJ1-2 TRBV19 TGTGCCAGTAGTACCGCTATCTTACAGGGTTTGAACGGCTACACCTTC CASSTAILQGLNGYTF
15 once TRBD1 TRBJ1-1 TRBV6-1 TGTGCCAGCAGTGAGCAGCCAGGGGGGAACACTGAAGCTTTCTTT CASSEQPGGNTEAFF
16 . TRBD1 TRBJ1-2 TRBV11-3 TGTGCCAGCAGCTTAGGTGCGACAGGGGCAAAGTCTGGCTACACCTTC CASSLGATGAKSGYTF
17 . . TRBJ2-5 TRBV5-4 TGTGCCAGCAGCCGCCCCGGGACATCGTTTCCCCAAGAGACCCAGTACTTC CASSRPGTSFPQETQYF
12 . TRBD1 TRBJ2-1 TRBV7-2 TGTGCCAGCAGCCCGGACAGGGTTGTGCAGTTCTTC CASSPDRVVQFF
13 . TRBD2 TRBJ2-7 TRBV7-7 TGTGCCAGCAGCTTAGTGGCTAGCGGGGAGCAGTACTTC CASSLVASGEQYF
13 . TRBD1 TRBJ2-3 TRBV25-1 TGTGCCAGCAGTGGAACCGGGACAGGTTCACAGTATTTT CASSGTGTGSQYF
13 . . TRBJ1-5 TRBV20-1 TGCAGTGCTAGTTGGGCCGGGGGAGAGCCCCAGCATTTT CSASWAGGEPQHF
13 few . TRBJ2-7 TRBV5-1 TGCGCCAGCTATGAGACGCAGGAAAGCGAGCAGTACTTC CASYETQESEQYF
14 . . TRBJ2-3 TRBV6-2/TRBV6-3 TGTGCCAGCAGTTACTTACAATTGGCAGATACGCAGTATTTT CASSYLQLADTQYF
15 . . TRBJ1-2 TRBV21-1 . CASSKVGTGSRGYTF
13 . . TRBJ1-1 TRBV6-5 TGTGCCAGCAGGCAGAGGAGGGACACTGAAGCTTTCTTT CASRQRRDTEAFF
15 . TRBD1 TRBJ2-7 TRBV5-8 TGTGCCAGCAGCTTTGTGGGACAGGGGACGGATGAGCAGTACTTC CASSFVGQGTDEQYF
14 . . TRBJ2-7 TRBV6-2/TRBV6-3 TGTGCCAGCAGTGGACCGACTAGTCCTCGCGAGCAGTACTTC CASSGPTSPREQYF